This T cell receptor (beta chain) was sequenced for a study of blood T cell repertoires in COVID-19. Method: immunoSEQ multiplex PCR; TCRdb's copy keeps in-frame clones and lacks some. The sample lists roughly 670,000 clones, about 87% seen once, with over 0.2% in the top ten. The germline V and J ends were trimmed by 0 bases and 7 bases, with 12 bases remaining between them. The CDR3 covers 15 residues. The germline V gene has CDR1 LGHNA and CDR2 YSLEER. The J gene is TRBJ1-4, the V gene TRBV4-3, with D perhaps matching TRBD1 (6 bases). This TCR was recovered from a woman younger than 30 with acute or convalescent COVID-19. The sequenced sample was peripheral blood. The CDR3 is CASSQESRGVEKLFF. CDR3 DNA sequence: TGCGCCAGCAGCCAAGAATCCAGGGGTGTTGAAAAACTGTTTTTT.